The clone carrying this TCR beta chain was counted a few times. Its target is not known. The data were obtained in a study of response to subunit inactivated influenza vaccine. Germline loops: CDR1 SGHVS, CDR2 FQNEAQ. The J segment lost 5 bases and the V segment lost 6 bases, leaving 11 bases of the junction unmatched. This CDR3 has 15 amino acids. Study findings and constraints: New T cells are recruited in small numbers by each seasonal influenza vaccination, according to the authors' suggestion.

One entry per CDR3 protein results from TCRdb running MiXCR on the RT-PCR reads. The repertoire consists of about 780,000 distinct CDR3 sequences, with about 18% occurring once and the leading ten covering under 13%. The receptor's source is a man aged 50-60 years who received an inactivated influenza vaccine. The chain couples TRBV7-8 to TRBJ1-1, with TRBD1 identical over 8 bases. The sequences come from PBMCs from blood, collected 5 days after vaccination. CDR3 coding DNA: TGTGCCAGCAGAGTACGGGGCAGGGGGCGTACTGAAGCTTTCTTT. Its protein product is CASRVRGRGRTEAFF.